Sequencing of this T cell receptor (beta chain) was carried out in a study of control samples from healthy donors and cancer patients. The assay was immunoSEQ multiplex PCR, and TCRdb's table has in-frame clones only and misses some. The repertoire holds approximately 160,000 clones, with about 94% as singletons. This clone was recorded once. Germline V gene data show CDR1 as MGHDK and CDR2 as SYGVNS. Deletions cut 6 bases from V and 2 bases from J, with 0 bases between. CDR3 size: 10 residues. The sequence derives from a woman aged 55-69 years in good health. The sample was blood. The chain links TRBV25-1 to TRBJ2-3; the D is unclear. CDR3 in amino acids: CASSTDTQYF. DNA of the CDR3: TGTGCCAGCAGCACAGATACGCAGTATTTT. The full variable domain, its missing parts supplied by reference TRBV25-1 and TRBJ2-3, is EADIYQTPRYLVIGTGKKITLECSQTMGHDKMYWYQQDPGMELHLIHYSYGVNSTEKGDLSSESTVSRIRTEHFPLTLESARPSHTSQYLCASSTDTQYFGPGTRLTVL.